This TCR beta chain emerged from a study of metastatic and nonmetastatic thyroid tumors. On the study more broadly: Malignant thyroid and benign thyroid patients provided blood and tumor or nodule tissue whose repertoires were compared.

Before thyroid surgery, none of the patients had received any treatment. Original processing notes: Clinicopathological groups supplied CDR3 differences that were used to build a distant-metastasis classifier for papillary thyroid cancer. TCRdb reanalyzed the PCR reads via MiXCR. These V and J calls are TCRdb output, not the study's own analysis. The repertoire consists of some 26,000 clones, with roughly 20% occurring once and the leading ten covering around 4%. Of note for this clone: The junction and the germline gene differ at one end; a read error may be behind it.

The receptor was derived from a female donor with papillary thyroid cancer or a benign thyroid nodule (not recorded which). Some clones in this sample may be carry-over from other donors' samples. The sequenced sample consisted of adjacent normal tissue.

CDR3 sequence reads: CASSQVDIHTGELFF. The CDR3, as DNA: TGTGCCAGCAGCCAGGTGGACATACACACCGGTGAGCTGTTTTTT. The gene calls are TRBV7-9 and TRBJ2-2; D might be TRBD1 (5 bases). Germline V gene sequence: CDR1 SEHNR, CDR2 FQNEAQ (reference sequence). The CDR3 consists of 15 residues. Using reference TRBV7-9 and TRBJ2-2 for the parts outside the CDR3, the full variable domain is DTGVSQNPRHKITKRGQNVTFRCDPISEHNRLYWYRQTLGQGPEFLTYFQNEAQLEKSRLLSDRFSAERPKGSFSTLEIQRTEQGDSAMYLCASSQVDIHTGELFFGEGSRLTVL.